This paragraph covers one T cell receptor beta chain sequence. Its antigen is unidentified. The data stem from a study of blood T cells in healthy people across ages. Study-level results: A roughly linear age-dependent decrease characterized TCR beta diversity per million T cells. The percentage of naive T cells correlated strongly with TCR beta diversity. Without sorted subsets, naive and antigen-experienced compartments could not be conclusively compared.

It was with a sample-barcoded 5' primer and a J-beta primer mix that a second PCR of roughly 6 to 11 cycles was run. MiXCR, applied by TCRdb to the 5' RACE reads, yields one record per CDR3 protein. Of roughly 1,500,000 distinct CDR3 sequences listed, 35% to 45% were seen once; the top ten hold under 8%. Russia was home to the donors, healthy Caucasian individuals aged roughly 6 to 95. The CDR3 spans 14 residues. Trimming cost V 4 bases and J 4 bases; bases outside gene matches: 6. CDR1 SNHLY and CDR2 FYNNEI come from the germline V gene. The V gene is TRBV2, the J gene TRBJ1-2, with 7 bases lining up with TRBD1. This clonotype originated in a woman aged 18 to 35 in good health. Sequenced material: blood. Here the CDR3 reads CASSGEQGTYGYTF. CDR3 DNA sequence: TGTGCCAGCAGTGGTGAACAGGGGACCTATGGCTACACCTTC.